The sequence of this TCR beta chain was determined in a study of immune cell composition in non-small cell lung cancer. Regarding the study as a whole: TIL tumour reactivity correlated with maximal tumour-associated clone frequency in adenocarcinoma. No significant correlation existed between pack-years smoked and tumour clonality.

DNA was extracted from unsorted cell suspensions stored frozen. The germline gives CDR1 SEHNR, CDR2 FQNEAQ (reference sequence). The CDR3 contains 11 residues. Trimming removed 5 bases from V and 3 bases from J, with 5 bases in between. Turning to this clone: The antigen remains undetermined.

TCRdb keeps only in-frame clones here, not all; method: immunoSEQ multiplex PCR. The table lists thousands of clones, roughly 76% of them singletons. This TCR derives from a human donor with non-small cell lung cancer. The rearrangement links TRBV7-9 to TRBJ2-7; D unclear. Sequenced material: lung tumor tissue. CDR3 sequence (DNA): TGTGCCAGCAGCCCAAACTACGAGCAGTACTTC. It translates to CASSPNYEQYF. Supplemented by reference TRBV7-9 and TRBJ2-7, the full variable domain reads DTGVSQNPRHKITKRGQNVTFRCDPISEHNRLYWYRQTLGQGPEFLTYFQNEAQLEKSRLLSDRFSAERPKGSFSTLEIQRTEQGDSAMYLCASSPNYEQYFGPGTRLTVT.